This TCR beta chain was identified during a study of T cells in Graves' hyperthyroidism and ophthalmopathy. Subjects with ophthalmopathy showed a Clinical Activity Score no lower than 3, a NOSPECS grade no lower than 4, and a duration shorter than 3 months. Amplified TCR beta CDR3 regions derived from RNA transcripts. Researchers ran a first-round RT-PCR on the TCR CDR3 using the HTBI primer set. A single record per CDR3 protein comes from TCRdb applying MiXCR to the multiplex PCR reads. The sample lists fewer than 400,000 distinct CDR3 sequences; around an eighth were seen once. This clonotype was counted a few times. The V end lost 2 bases, the J end lost 3 bases, and 8 bases lay between the germline ends. The germline CDR1 and CDR2 sequences are MNHNY and SVGAGI (reference sequence). The CDR3 is 14 residues long.

This clonotype was sampled from a man between 50 and 59 years old with Graves' ophthalmopathy. The chain recombines TRBV6-6 with TRBJ1-3; D is unclear. Material: blood. The CDR3 sequence: CASSYNLGGNTIYF. CDR3 nucleotides: TGTGCCAGCAGTTACAATTTGGGTGGAAACACCATATATTTT.